One sample yielded the 3 T cell receptor beta chains listed below, sequenced in a study of blood T cell repertoires in COVID-19. The data were produced by immunoSEQ multiplex PCR, yet TCRdb's version contains in-frame clones alone and is incomplete. The sample contains roughly 290,000 clones, roughly 80% of which appear only once. The sequenced sample was peripheral blood. The receptor set was obtained from a person between 65 and 79 years old with COVID-19, enrolled during active disease.

V is TRBV11-3 and J is TRBJ2-3; 8 bases are shared with TRBD2. In germline, CDR1 is SGHNT, CDR2 YENEEA. V lost 1 base, J lost 3 bases, and 3 bases stayed unmatched. The length of the CDR3 is 15 residues. The CDR3 DNA is TGTGCCAGCAGCTTAGGCGGGAGGAGGACAGATACGCAGTATTTT. It is translated as CASSLGGRRTDTQYF. Filled out from reference TRBV11-3 and TRBJ2-3, the complete variable domain reads EAGVVQSPRYKIIEKKQPVAFWCNPISGHNTLYWYLQNLGQGPELLIRYENEEAVDDSQLPKDRFSAERLKGVDSTLKIQPAELGDSAVYLCASSLGGRRTDTQYFGPGTRLTVL.

The chain couples TRBV28 to TRBJ2-2, with D possibly matching TRBD1 (5 bases). CDR3 length: 15 residues. V lost 5 bases and J 4 bases, leaving 14 bases between the germline ends. CDR1 is MDHEN and CDR2 is SYDVKM in the germline V gene. CDR3 in DNA: TGTGCCAGCAGTCCCGCCGGACACGTCACCGGGGAGCTGTTTTTT. Residues: CASSPAGHVTGELFF.

The rearrangement links TRBV21-1 to TRBJ1-5; TRBD1, the table's D call, lacks a check against the DNA. TRBV21-1 is deemed a pseudogene. The CDR3 totals 15 residues. CDR3 region: CASSKGYRGHQPQHF. The CDR3 DNA is TGTGCCAGCAGCAAAGGTTACAGGGGCCATCAGCCCCAGCATTTT.